These 21 T cell receptor beta chains were all obtained from the same sample, sequenced in a study of blood T cell repertoires in COVID-19. Produced via immunoSEQ multiplex PCR; TCRdb's table is partial and in-frame only. This table has approximately 450,000 clones, roughly 85% appearing once. Sequencing input: PBMCs or T cells enriched from blood (not recorded which). These receptors all come from a woman aged 18-29 years with acute COVID-19.

The rearrangement joins TRBV25-1 to TRBJ2-2; tentatively, D is TRBD2 (5 bases). The CDR3 is made up of 13 amino acids. Germline assignment: CDR1 MGHDK and CDR2 SYGVNS. V dropped 1 base and J dropped 7 bases, with 7 bases sitting between them. This CDR3 is CASSEWEFGELFF. CDR3 nucleotide sequence: TGTGCCAGCAGTGAATGGGAGTTCGGGGAGCTGTTTTTT.

This chain uses TRBV24-1 with TRBJ1-5; D call uncertain. The ends were cut back, 4 bases at V and 10 bases at J, with 10 bases in the middle. This CDR3 is 12 amino acids long. Germline V CDR1 and CDR2: KGHDR, SFDVKD. CDR3 nucleotides: TGTGCCACCAGTGACTCGGGGAATCCCCAGCATTTT. Translation gives CATSDSGNPQHF.

The chain couples TRBV28 to TRBJ2-7; 9 nucleotides align to TRBD1. Germline lookup yields CDR1 MDHEN and CDR2 SYDVKM. V lost 5 bases to trimming and J lost 4 bases; unmatched junction nucleotides: 9. The CDR3 totals 15 residues. The CDR3 nucleotides read TGTGCCAGCAGTCCTTTGGGACAGGGTATTTACGAGCAGTACTTC. Its translation is CASSPLGQGIYEQYF. The variable domain in full, with the rest retrieved from reference TRBV28 and TRBJ2-7, is DVKVTQSSRYLVKRTGEKVFLECVQDMDHENMFWYRQDPGLGLRLIYFSYDVKMKEKGDIPEGYSVSREKKERFSLILESASTNQTSMYLCASSPLGQGIYEQYFGPGTRLTVT.

V is TRBV9 and J is TRBJ2-3; D unresolved. Trimming pared 1 base from V and 2 bases from J, leaving 14 bases between. Germline V gives CDR1 SGDLS, CDR2 YYNGEE. The CDR3 length is 16 residues. The CDR3 loop is CASSVSAGTSTDTQYF. The CDR3 DNA is TGTGCCAGCAGCGTAAGTGCAGGAACCTCCACAGATACGCAGTATTTT.

This chain uses TRBV10-3 with TRBJ2-2; TRBD2 matches at 8 bases. The V segment lost 8 bases and the J segment 1 base; nucleotides outside the gene matches: 3. The CDR3 consists of 14 residues. The germline gives CDR1 ENHRY, CDR2 SYGVKD. CDR3 in amino acids: CAIGREGNTGELFF. CDR3 sequence (DNA): TGTGCCATCGGACGGGAGGGGAACACCGGGGAGCTGTTTTTT.

The V gene is TRBV6-5, the J gene TRBJ1-2; D perhaps matches TRBD1 (5 bases). V gave up 6 bases and J gave up 8 bases, with 16 bases separating them. The CDR3 is 13 residues long. Germline V gene sequence: CDR1 MNHEY, CDR2 SVGAGI. The CDR3: CASSLTGTQGYTF. The CDR3, as DNA: TGTGCCAGCAGCCTAACCGGGACTCAGGGCTACACCTTC.

This rearrangement joins TRBV21-1 to TRBJ2-1; the listed D gene, TRBD1, was not tested against the DNA. TRBV21-1 is designated a pseudogene. The CDR3 is made up of 20 amino acids. The CDR3 protein is CASSKARGRDSDRPYNEQFF. CDR3 DNA sequence: TGTGCCAGCAGCAAAGCCAGAGGAAGAGATTCGGACAGGCCGTACAATGAGCAGTTCTTC.

This clone came up a few times. The chain couples TRBV27 to TRBJ1-6; TRBD1 matches at 7 bases. Germline CDR1 and CDR2: MNHEY and SMNVEV (reference sequence). The J segment lost 4 bases and the V segment lost 6 bases, leaving 3 bases of the junction unmatched. CDR3 size: 14 residues. The CDR3 loop is CASRTGYYNSPLHF. CDR3 nucleotides: TGTGCCAGCAGGACAGGGTATTATAATTCACCCCTCCACTTT.

The chain's CDR3 is CASSLQGQGEQFF. For the CDR3, the DNA is TGTGCCAGCAGCCTTCAAGGCCAGGGTGAGCAGTTCTTC. The rearrangement joins TRBV7-9 to TRBJ2-1, with D possibly being TRBD1 (5 bases). Trimming stripped 5 bases from V and 9 bases from J, with 14 bases between. Germline assignment: CDR1 SEHNR and CDR2 FQNEAQ (reference sequence). CDR3 length: 13 residues.

The V gene is TRBV7-9, the J gene TRBJ2-7; 9 bases map to TRBD1. The CDR3 runs to 17 residues. V lost 0 bases to trimming and J lost 1 base; unmatched junction nucleotides: 7. Looked up from germline, CDR1 is SEHNR and CDR2 is FQNEAQ (reference sequence). CDR3 coding DNA: TGTGCCAGCAGCTTAGCGGGGGGACAGGGTCATTCCTACGAGCAGTACTTC. Translation: CASSLAGGQGHSYEQYF.

The chain joins TRBV28 to TRBJ2-7; D is perhaps TRBD1 (6 bases). The germline gives CDR1 MDHEN, CDR2 SYDVKM. The CDR3 is 14 residues long. V shed 5 bases and J shed 2 bases, with 13 bases lying between them. CDR3 DNA sequence: TGTGCCAGCAGTCTAGGGGGTGGTCCCTACGAGCAGTACTTC. Translation gives CASSLGGGPYEQYF.

This chain links TRBV28 with TRBJ1-5, with a possible D match to TRBD1 (6 bases). Trimming left V 2 bases short and J 7 bases short, with 9 bases between. The CDR3 extends over 13 amino acids. Germline assignment: CDR1 MDHEN and CDR2 SYDVKM. In nucleotides, the CDR3 is TGTGCCAGCAGTTTACGACAGGCACAGCCCCAGCATTTT. Protein sequence: CASSLRQAQPQHF.

This rearrangement joins TRBV3-1 (or the pseudogene TRBV3-2) to TRBJ2-7; TRBD2 matches at 8 bases. CDR1 and CDR2 from the germline V gene are LGHDT and YNNKEL (reference sequence). The CDR3 covers 14 residues. J lost 5 bases, V lost 6 bases, and 9 bases had no gene match. The CDR3 sequence is CASSLPGLVHEQYF. The CDR3 DNA reads as TGTGCCAGCAGTCTTCCGGGACTAGTCCACGAGCAGTACTTC.

The V and J genes are TRBV28 and TRBJ2-1; TRBD2 matches at 10 bases. CDR3 length: 15 amino acids. Germline V gene lookup returns CDR1 MDHEN and CDR2 SYDVKM. With 3 bases clipped from V and 4 bases from J, the junction kept 3 bases outside the gene matches. CDR3: CASSLVLAGYNEQFF. The CDR3 DNA is TGTGCCAGCAGTTTGGTACTAGCGGGATACAATGAGCAGTTCTTC.

This clone was observed a few times. The V call is TRBV6-5, the J call TRBJ1-6, with a tentative D call TRBD1 (5 bases). CDR3 length: 15 residues. CDR1 MNHEY and CDR2 SVGAGI come from the germline V gene. The V and J ends lost 0 bases and 7 bases respectively, with 10 bases between them. The CDR3: CASSYSGRENSPLHF. The CDR3 DNA follows: TGTGCCAGCAGTTACTCGGGCAGGGAAAATTCACCCCTCCACTTT.

This clone occurred a few times. V gene TRBV7-6 combines with J gene TRBJ1-1; weak D call: TRBD1 (5 bases). The CDR3 spans 17 residues. Germline V lookup: CDR1 SGHVS, CDR2 FNYEAQ. The V and J ends lost 0 bases and 7 bases respectively, with 21 bases between them. Here the CDR3 DNA reads TGTGCCAGCAGCTTAGCGCTGGAAGGGAGGGACCGGGGTGAAGCTTTCTTT. This codes for CASSLALEGRDRGEAFF.

The chain has TRBV30 and TRBJ2-2; a possible D gene is TRBD2 (5 bases). V gave up 5 bases and J gave up 3 bases, with 10 bases separating them. CDR3 length equals 13 residues. The germline V gene encodes CDR1 GTSNPN and CDR2 SVGIG (reference sequence). The CDR3 region has the DNA TGTGCCTGGGCAGTCGGGGACACCGGGGAGCTGTTTTTT. Protein sequence: CAWAVGDTGELFF.

The chain joins TRBV29-1 to TRBJ1-4; 12 bases align to TRBD1. Unmatched junction bases numbered 2, after V lost 4 bases and J lost 8 bases. CDR3 length: 13 residues. Germline CDR1 is SQVTM and CDR2 is ANQGSEA. CDR3 residues: CSVAGTGGEKLFF. In nucleotides, the CDR3 is TGCAGCGTTGCCGGGACAGGGGGCGAAAAACTGTTTTTT.

The gene calls are TRBV5-1 and TRBJ1-4; D gene unclear. Deletions cut 0 bases from V and 5 bases from J, with 14 bases between. From germline, CDR1 is SGHRS and CDR2 YFSETQ. The CDR3 is made up of 16 amino acids. DNA for the CDR3: TGCGCCAGCAGCTTGGGCCCGGCAGGCCAAAATGAAAAACTGTTTTTT. The encoded protein is CASSLGPAGQNEKLFF. Using reference TRBV5-1 and TRBJ1-4 for the parts outside the CDR3, the full variable domain is KAGVTQTPRYLIKTRGQQVTLSCSPISGHRSVSWYQQTPGQGLQFLFEYFSETQRNKGNFPGRFSGRQFSNSRSEMNVSTLELGDSALYLCASSLGPAGQNEKLFFGSGTQLSVL.

The V and J genes are TRBV19 and TRBJ2-3; tentative D call: TRBD2 (6 bases). The CDR3 covers 16 residues. V was cut by 9 bases and J by 0 bases, with 19 bases left in between. Germline assignment: CDR1 LNHDA and CDR2 SQIVND (reference sequence). For the CDR3, the DNA is TGTGCCAGACGTATTGGGACTGCAACTAGCACAGATACGCAGTATTTT. Its protein is CARRIGTATSTDTQYF.

The chain couples TRBV19 to TRBJ2-2; the match to TRBD1 covers 11 bases. The germline CDR1 and CDR2 sequences are LNHDA and SQIVND (reference sequence). V trimming: 10 bases; J trimming: 0 bases; junction bases outside the gene matches: 4. The length of the CDR3 is 15 residues. The CDR3 bases are TGTGCCACTGGACAGGGGGCTTCGAACACCGGGGAGCTGTTTTTT. Protein: CATGQGASNTGELFF. The full variable domain, its missing parts supplied by reference TRBV19 and TRBJ2-2, is DGGITQSPKYLFRKEGQNVTLSCEQNLNHDAMYWYRQDPGQGLRLIYYSQIVNDFQKGDIAEGYSVSREKKESFPLTVTSAQKNPTAFYLCATGQGASNTGELFFGEGSRLTVL.